The 29 T cell receptor beta chains in this list originate from one sample, sequenced in a study of T cell repertoires in cytomegalovirus infection. A single record per CDR3 protein comes from TCRdb applying MiXCR to the reads. The sample comprises about 260,000 distinct CDR3 sequences, roughly an eighth of which are singletons, and 7% to 9.5% rests with the top ten. The sample was PBMCs. The receptors here all came from a human donor in good health (CMV status not recorded). Some clones in this sample may be carry-over from other donors' samples.

This clonotype was seen at least ten times. V is TRBV4-1 and J is TRBJ1-4; 9 bases map to TRBD1. J was trimmed by 3 bases and V by 5 bases; bases with no gene match: 7. Germline CDR1 MGHRA, CDR2 YSYEKL. The CDR3 length is 16 residues. The chain's CDR3 is CASSTTGGEANEKLFF. DNA of the CDR3: TGCGCCAGCAGCACCACAGGGGGCGAAGCTAATGAAAAACTGTTTTTT.

This clonotype showed up many times. The chain joins TRBV2 to TRBJ2-5; TRBD2 agrees at 10 bases. This CDR3 comprises 15 residues. CDR1 is SNHLY and CDR2 is FYNNEI in the germline V gene. V trimming: 1 base; J trimming: 6 bases; junction bases outside the gene matches: 5. DNA of the CDR3: TGTGCCAGCAGTGAAGAGCGGGGGGGCAGAAAGACCCAGTACTTC. Its translation: CASSEERGGRKTQYF.

The rearrangement links TRBV5-6 to TRBJ1-5; D gene uncertain. CDR1 is SGHDT and CDR2 is YYEEEE in the germline V gene. The CDR3 covers 14 residues. V gave up 4 bases and J gave up 4 bases, with 12 bases separating them. This CDR3 is CASSQYQVNQPQHF. DNA for the CDR3: TGTGCCAGCAGCCAGTACCAGGTAAATCAGCCCCAGCATTTT.

This clonotype was counted many times. The V and J genes are TRBV5-5 and TRBJ2-1; D possibly corresponds to TRBD2 (6 bases). Trimming took off 4 bases at V and 1 base at J, with 9 bases between the two ends. Germline CDR1 reads SGHKS; CDR2 reads YYEKEE (reference sequence). The CDR3 is made up of 14 amino acids. CDR3 sequence reads: CASSRDSSYNEQFF. For the CDR3, the DNA is TGTGCCAGCAGCCGGGACTCATCCTACAATGAGCAGTTCTTC.

This clonotype was found many times. This sequence joins TRBV29-1 and TRBJ1-2; no clear D gene. This CDR3 has 14 residues. Germline V gene data show CDR1 as SQVTM and CDR2 as ANQGSEA. V lost 2 bases, J lost 4 bases, and 14 bases lay in between. CDR3 in amino acids: CSVEKGTAVYGYTF. For the CDR3, the DNA is TGCAGCGTTGAAAAGGGAACAGCAGTCTATGGCTACACCTTC. Full variable domain (missing parts from reference TRBV29-1 and TRBJ1-2): SAVISQKPSRDICQRGTSLTIQCQVDSQVTMMFWYRQQPGQSLTLIATANQGSEATYESGFVIDKFPISRPNLTFSTLTVSNMSPEDSSIYLCSVEKGTAVYGYTFGSGTRLTVV.

This sequence joins TRBV5-5 and TRBJ2-1; D possibly corresponds to TRBD2 (7 bases). The V and J ends lost 0 bases and 8 bases respectively, with 15 bases between them. This CDR3 region has 15 residues. Germline-derived CDR1 and CDR2 are SGHKS and YYEKEE (reference sequence). DNA for the CDR3: TGTGCCAGCAGCTTGGGTCGGGGGGCTTTCGATGAGCAGTTCTTC. It encodes CASSLGRGAFDEQFF.

V is TRBV29-1 and J is TRBJ1-2; TRBD1 matches at 9 bases. CDR1 is SQVTM, CDR2 ANQGSEA, per germline. CDR3 length: 12 residues. Trimming at V came to 4 bases and at J to 6 bases, leaving 3 bases not matched to a gene. The CDR3 loop is CSVGDREDGYTF. The CDR3 DNA reads TGCAGCGTTGGGGACAGGGAAGATGGCTACACCTTC.

This clonotype was recorded a few times. The rearrangement uses TRBV12-3 or TRBV12-4 and TRBJ1-4; TRBD1 matches 7 bases. Trimming took 6 bases from V and 4 from J; bases not matched to a gene: 5. The CDR3 has 14 amino acids. This chain's CDR3 is CASRLDRFNEKLFF. The CDR3 DNA reads as TGTGCCAGCAGACTGGACAGGTTTAATGAAAAACTGTTTTTT.

This clonotype occurred many times. The gene calls are TRBV6-1 and TRBJ2-1; 9 bases fit TRBD2. V shed 8 bases, J shed 6 bases, and the junction held 8 bases outside the gene matches. Per germline, CDR1 MNHNS and CDR2 SASEGT. CDR3 length: 14 amino acids. The DNA of the CDR3 is TGTGCCAGCTGGGGGCGGGAGGGCCGCAATGAGCAGTTCTTC. This codes for CASWGREGRNEQFF.

The chain has TRBV12-3 or TRBV12-4 and TRBJ2-7; D is tentatively TRBD1 or TRBD2 (5 bases each). V was trimmed by 4 bases and J by 3 bases, leaving 13 bases between them. CDR3 length: 14 amino acids. The CDR3 DNA is TGTGCCAGCAGTTCCCTGGGACCCAACTACGAGCAGTACTTC. It encodes CASSSLGPNYEQYF.

The count of this clonotype is one. The junction departs from germline at one end; a sequencing error may be responsible. The J gene is TRBJ2-1, the V gene TRBV15; 8 bases match TRBD1. The CDR3 consists of 15 residues. CDR1 LNHNV and CDR2 YYDKDF come from the germline V gene (reference sequence). CDR3 sequence: CVTSRDRGSYNEQFF. CDR3 DNA sequence: TGTGTCACCAGCAGAGACAGGGGATCCTACAATGAGCAGTTCTTC.

This clonotype was counted at least ten times. This sequence joins TRBV19 and TRBJ1-1, with D maybe TRBD1 (5 bases). The V gene lost 6 bases and the J gene lost 4 bases, with 15 bases spanning the gap. The germline V gene encodes CDR1 LNHDA and CDR2 SQIVND (reference sequence). This CDR3 is 14 amino acids long. CDR3 nucleotides: TGTGCCAGTAGCCAGGGCGGGATTAGCACTGAAGCTTTCTTT. Protein sequence: CASSQGGISTEAFF. The full variable domain, in which reference TRBV19 and TRBJ1-1 provide the parts outside the CDR3, is DGGITQSPKYLFRKEGQNVTLSCEQNLNHDAMYWYRQDPGQGLRLIYYSQIVNDFQKGDIAEGYSVSREKKESFPLTVTSAQKNPTAFYLCASSQGGISTEAFFGQGTRLTVV.

This clonotype was picked up many times. This chain uses TRBV7-2 with TRBJ1-2, with 7 bases lining up with TRBD1. The germline CDR1 and CDR2 sequences are SGHTA and FQGNSA. With V trimmed by 5 bases and J by 7 bases, 4 bases remained unmatched. This CDR3 has 12 amino acids. CDR3 residues: CASSVNRGGYTF. The CDR3 DNA follows: TGTGCCAGCAGCGTTAACAGGGGTGGCTACACCTTC.

The chain employs TRBV20-1 and TRBJ2-7; TRBD1 matches 9 bases. The CDR3 has 14 amino acids. Germline assignment: CDR1 DFQATT and CDR2 SNEGSKA (reference sequence). V dropped 2 bases and J dropped 1; count of bases not matched to a gene: 3. The CDR3 protein is CSARLGQGSYEQYF. CDR3 sequence (DNA): TGCAGTGCTAGATTAGGACAGGGGTCCTACGAGCAGTACTTC.

V usage is TRBV6-1 and J usage is TRBJ2-2; no clear D. CDR1 is MNHNS and CDR2 is SASEGT in the germline V gene. The CDR3 length is 11 residues. The V and J ends lost 6 bases and 6 bases respectively, with 5 bases between them. The CDR3 DNA reads TGTGCCAGCAGGGAGTCCGGGGAGCTGTTTTTT. It encodes CASRESGELFF.

This chain joins TRBV29-1 and TRBJ2-7; 10 positions agree with TRBD2. This CDR3 spans 13 amino acids. The trim removed 5 bases at V and 2 bases at J, leaving 3 bases unmatched. From germline, CDR1 is SQVTM and CDR2 ANQGSEA. This CDR3 reads CSVRAGGPYEQYF. CDR3 sequence (DNA): TGCAGCGTTCGAGCGGGGGGGCCCTACGAGCAGTACTTC.

In this sample, this clonotype turned up a few times. The V gene is TRBV14, the J gene TRBJ2-5, with TRBD2 matching over 7 bases. Germline lookup yields CDR1 SGHDN and CDR2 FVKESK. The CDR3 has 14 amino acids. The ends lost 6 bases at V and 3 bases at J; junction bases unmatched: 7. The DNA for the CDR3 is TGTGCCAGCAGTCTACTAGCGAGAGAAGAGACCCAGTACTTC. Protein product: CASSLLAREETQYF. The variable domain in full, with the rest retrieved from reference TRBV14 and TRBJ2-5, is EAGVTQFPSHSVIEKGQTVTLRCDPISGHDNLYWYRRVMGKEIKFLLHFVKESKQDESGMPNNRFLAERTGGTYSTLKVQPAELEDSGVYFCASSLLAREETQYFGPGTRLLVL.

This clonotype was picked up many times. The chain is built from TRBV2 and TRBJ2-1, with D possibly called TRBD1 or TRBD2 (7 bases each). The CDR3 spans 15 residues. CDR1 is SNHLY and CDR2 is FYNNEI in the germline V gene. V was shortened by 2 bases and J by 9 bases, with 17 bases between the two germline ends. The CDR3 DNA sequence: TGTGCCAGCAGTGAAACCGGACTAGAGGGGGCTGAGCAGTTCTTC. This codes for CASSETGLEGAEQFF.

Turning to this clonotype: A read error is possible here, since a much larger clone lies one base away. Here the CDR3 reads CVSRNTGGYTF. The CDR3 DNA reads as TGTGTCAGCAGAAACACGGGCGGCTACACCTTC. The chain joins TRBV6-8 to TRBJ1-2; D gene unclear. CDR1 is MNHGY, CDR2 SAAAGT, per germline. The CDR3 extends over 11 amino acids.

The chain is built from TRBV20-1 and TRBJ1-1; a weak D match, TRBD1 (5 bases). The CDR3 covers 13 residues. CDR1 DFQATT and CDR2 SNEGSKA come from the germline V gene (reference sequence). V was pared by 6 bases and J by 5 bases, with 16 bases between. The CDR3 coding sequence is TGCAGTGCCCCTCCAGGGTCATGGACTGAAGCTTTCTTT. Its translation is CSAPPGSWTEAFF.

This clonotype came up a few times. The CDR3 DNA reads as TGCAGTGCGGGGGAAGGCTTTTACGAGCAGTACTTC. Translation gives CSAGEGFYEQYF. The chain is built from TRBV20-1 and TRBJ2-7; D may be TRBD1 or TRBD2 (5 bases each). Trimming shortened V by 6 bases and J by 4 bases, and 13 bases separated the two germline ends. This CDR3 has 12 residues. The V gene's germline CDR1 is DFQATT and CDR2 SNEGSKA (reference sequence).

This clonotype appeared a few times. The chain combines TRBV24-1 with TRBJ2-1, with TRBD2 matching over 11 bases. The V segment lost 5 bases and the J segment 5 bases; nucleotides outside the gene matches: 4. This CDR3 region has 15 residues. Per germline, CDR1 KGHDR and CDR2 SFDVKD. The CDR3 DNA is TGTGCCACCAGTGTAGCGGGAGGGGCCCACAATGAGCAGTTCTTC. It is translated as CATSVAGGAHNEQFF.

This clonotype appeared many times. The V and J genes are TRBV7-2 and TRBJ2-7; tentative D call: TRBD1 (6 bases). CDR1 and CDR2 from the germline V gene are SGHTA and FQGNSA. V shed 2 bases and J shed 0 bases, with 20 bases lying between them. This CDR3 comprises 18 residues. The CDR3 nucleotides read TGTGCCAGCAGCTTAAAACCTTGGTCAGGGGTTAGCTCCTACGAGCAGTACTTC. Translating it yields CASSLKPWSGVSSYEQYF. Full variable domain (missing parts from reference TRBV7-2 and TRBJ2-7): GAGVSQSPSNKVTEKGKDVELRCDPISGHTALYWYRQSLGQGLEFLIYFQGNSAPDKSGLPSDRFSAERTGGSVSTLTIQRTQQEDSAVYLCASSLKPWSGVSSYEQYFGPGTRLTVT.

This chain joins TRBV10-1 and TRBJ1-4, with D perhaps matching TRBD1 (5 bases). Germline V gene sequence: CDR1 WNHNN, CDR2 SYGVQD (reference sequence). V was cut by 5 bases and J by 8 bases, with 15 bases left in between. The CDR3 contains 14 residues. The CDR3 coding sequence is TGCGCCAGCAGTACACGGGACCTTGGGGAAAAACTGTTTTTT. It encodes CASSTRDLGEKLFF.

A word on this clonotype: The junction departs from the called germline gene at one end, perhaps through a read error. The chain combines TRBV7-2 with TRBJ2-1; D ambiguous. There are 14 residues in the CDR3. The germline CDR1 and CDR2 sequences are SGHTA and FQGNSA. CDR3 region: CASSLEWVGNKQFF. The CDR3 DNA follows: TGTGCCAGCAGCTTAGAATGGGTAGGCAATAAGCAGTTCTTC.

This clonotype was seen just once. The CDR3 DNA sequence: TGTGCCAGCAGGGCGGCTAGCGGGGGGTCGGATACGCAGTATTTT. Its translation: CASRAASGGSDTQYF. V and J are TRBV27 and TRBJ2-3; 11 nucleotides match TRBD2. The CDR3 has 15 residues. Unmatched junction bases numbered 8, after V lost 6 bases and J lost 6 bases. CDR1 and CDR2 from the germline V gene are MNHEY and SMNVEV (reference sequence).

This clonotype came up many times. The chain carries TRBV12-3 or TRBV12-4 and TRBJ2-7, with TRBD2 matching 7 bases. V dropped 2 bases and J dropped 6; count of bases not matched to a gene: 7. The CDR3 consists of 14 residues. The CDR3 bases are TGTGCCAGCAGTTTAACGGGAGGCCTTAGCGAGCAGTACTTC. Protein product: CASSLTGGLSEQYF.

This clonotype was picked up many times. This chain links TRBV10-3 with TRBJ2-1; 11 bases match TRBD2. Germline-derived CDR1 and CDR2 are ENHRY and SYGVKD. The CDR3 runs to 16 residues. J gave up 7 bases and V 3 bases, and 8 bases lay outside the gene matches. The CDR3 DNA sequence: TGTGCCATCAGTGACCTAGCGGGAGGAGAGATGAATGAGCAGTTCTTC. Translated: CAISDLAGGEMNEQFF.

This clonotype was counted many times. The rearrangement joins TRBV7-8 to TRBJ2-3; D unresolved. Germline loops: CDR1 SGHVS, CDR2 FQNEAQ. This CDR3 has 13 amino acids. The V and J ends lost 2 bases and 6 bases respectively, with 9 bases between them. The chain's CDR3 is CASSLIVLDTQYF. The CDR3 coding sequence is TGTGCCAGCAGCTTAATCGTTCTGGATACGCAGTATTTT.